The T cell receptor (beta chain) described here comes from a study of T cell repertoires in cytomegalovirus infection. About the study: Peptides in the study included HLA-C-restricted and HLA-B-restricted CMV epitopes. It can be stated that public TCR beta signatures indicated CMV infection as well as a matching HLA type. Study results and caveats: HLA-C-restricted CMV clonotypes gave the most frequent clonotype in two of eight donors. Accumulated public TCR beta family frequency recognized individuals carrying CMV together with the relevant HLA.

Using its own MiXCR run on the reads, TCRdb lists one record per CDR3 protein. The sample lists about 700,000 distinct CDR3 sequences, roughly a third occurring once. This CDR3 comprises 12 residues. Germline V CDR1 and CDR2: MNHEY, SVGEGT. The V end lost 7 bases, the J end lost 5 bases, and 12 bases lay between the germline ends. Regarding this clonotype: Its specificity is not known.

The sequences come from cultured PBMCs, collected from culture after CMV antigen stimulation. This receptor was taken from a human donor in good health (CMV status not recorded). Some clones in this sample may be carry-over from other donors' samples. The chain couples TRBV6-2 or TRBV6-3 to TRBJ2-7; D not certain. DNA for the CDR3: TGTGCCAGCATTGAAGTGGGCAACGAGCAGTACTTC. The encoded protein is CASIEVGNEQYF.